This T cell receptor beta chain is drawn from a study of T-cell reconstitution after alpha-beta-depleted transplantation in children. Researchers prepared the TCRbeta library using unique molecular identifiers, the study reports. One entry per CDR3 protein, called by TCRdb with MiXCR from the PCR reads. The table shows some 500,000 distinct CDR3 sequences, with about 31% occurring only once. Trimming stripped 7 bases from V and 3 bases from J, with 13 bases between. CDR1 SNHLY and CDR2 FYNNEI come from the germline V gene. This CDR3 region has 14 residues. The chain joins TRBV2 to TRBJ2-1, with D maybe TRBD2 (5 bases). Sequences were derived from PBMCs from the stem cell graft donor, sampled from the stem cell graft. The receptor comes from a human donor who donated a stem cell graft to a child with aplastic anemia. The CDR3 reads CASNPPGLYNEQFF. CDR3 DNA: TGTGCCAGCAACCCTCCCGGACTCTACAATGAGCAGTTCTTC.